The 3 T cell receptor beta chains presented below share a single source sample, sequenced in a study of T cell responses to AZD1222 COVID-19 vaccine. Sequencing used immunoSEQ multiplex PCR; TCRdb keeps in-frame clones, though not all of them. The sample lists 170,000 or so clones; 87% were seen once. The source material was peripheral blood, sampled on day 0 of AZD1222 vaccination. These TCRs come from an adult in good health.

The CDR3 DNA follows: TGTGCCAGCAGCCCGGATTTAGCTCGCACAGATACGCAGTATTTT. Amino acids: CASSPDLARTDTQYF. This chain uses TRBV11-2 with TRBJ2-3; no reliable D call. Germline loops: CDR1 SGHAT, CDR2 FQNNGV. The CDR3 sequence is 15 residues long. V lost 5 bases to trimming and J lost 1 base, with 13 bases between them.

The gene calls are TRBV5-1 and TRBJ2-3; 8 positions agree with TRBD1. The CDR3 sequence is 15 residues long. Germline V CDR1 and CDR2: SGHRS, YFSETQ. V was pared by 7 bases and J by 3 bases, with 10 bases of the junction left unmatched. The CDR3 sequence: CASGETGASTDTQYF. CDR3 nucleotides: TGCGCCAGCGGAGAGACAGGGGCCTCGACAGATACGCAGTATTTT. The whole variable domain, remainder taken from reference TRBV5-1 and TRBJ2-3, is KAGVTQTPRYLIKTRGQQVTLSCSPISGHRSVSWYQQTPGQGLQFLFEYFSETQRNKGNFPGRFSGRQFSNSRSEMNVSTLELGDSALYLCASGETGASTDTQYFGPGTRLTVL.

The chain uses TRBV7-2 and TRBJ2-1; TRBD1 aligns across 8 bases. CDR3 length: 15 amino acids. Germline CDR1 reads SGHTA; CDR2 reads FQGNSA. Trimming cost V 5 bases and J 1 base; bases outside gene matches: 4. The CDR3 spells CASSSHRGSYNEQFF. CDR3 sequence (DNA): TGTGCCAGCAGCAGCCACAGGGGGTCCTACAATGAGCAGTTCTTC.